Listed here are 16 T cell receptor beta chains from one sample, sequenced in a study of T cells after somatic rescue of genetic block. Generated by immunoSEQ multiplex PCR, the TCRdb table keeps only in-frame clones and is missing some. The sample yields around 57,000 clones, approximately 96% seen once. Sequencing input: peripheral blood mononuclear cells (PBMCs). The receptors stem from a child less than two years old.

This sequence joins TRBV9 and TRBJ2-5; D possibly corresponds to TRBD2 (6 bases). Germline values: CDR1 SGDLS, CDR2 YYNGEE. The V end lost 0 bases, the J end lost 3 bases, and 9 bases lay between the germline ends. There are 14 residues in the CDR3. The CDR3 loop reads CASSVGIAEETQYF. CDR3 bases: TGTGCCAGCAGCGTAGGAATAGCGGAAGAGACCCAGTACTTC.

This chain joins TRBV19 and TRBJ1-5, with D unresolved. Trimming removed 1 base at V and 7 bases at J, with 5 bases between. CDR1 and CDR2 from the germline V gene are LNHDA and SQIVND (reference sequence). The CDR3 runs to 12 residues. The CDR3, as DNA: TGTGCCAGTAGTATAGTGGGACAGCCCCAGCATTTT. Protein: CASSIVGQPQHF.

The chain joins TRBV5-8 to TRBJ1-1; possible D gene TRBD1, 5 bases. The V end lost 0 bases, the J end lost 2 bases, and 11 bases lay between the germline ends. CDR3 length: 15 amino acids. Germline values: CDR1 SGHTS, CDR2 YDEGEE. CDR3 coding DNA: TGTGCCAGCAGCTTGGGGGCAGGGCAAAACACTGAAGCTTTCTTT. This translates into CASSLGAGQNTEAFF.

The CDR3 loop is CASSQASLASGRGNEQFF. DNA of the CDR3: TGTGCCAGCAGCCAAGCAAGCTTGGCTAGCGGGAGGGGAAATGAGCAGTTCTTC. The chain recombines TRBV4-2 with TRBJ2-1; 12 nucleotides align to TRBD2. Germline V gene data show CDR1 as LGHNA and CDR2 as YNFKEQ. The CDR3 spans 18 residues. V lost 1 base, J lost 7 bases, and 11 bases stayed unmatched.

This clone occurred once. The rearrangement links TRBV11-2 to TRBJ2-3; 8 nucleotides agree with TRBD1. Germline-derived CDR1 and CDR2 are SGHAT and FQNNGV. Losses at the gene ends were 3 bases for V and 3 bases for J; bases not matched to a gene: 2. CDR3 size: 14 residues. Here the CDR3 reads CASSLDRATDTQYF. CDR3 in DNA: TGTGCCAGCAGCTTGGACAGGGCGACAGATACGCAGTATTTT.

The genes are TRBV27 and TRBJ2-7, with 8 bases lining up with TRBD1. In germline, CDR1 is MNHEY, CDR2 SMNVEV (reference sequence). With 5 bases clipped from V and 3 bases from J, the junction kept 6 bases outside the gene matches. The CDR3 spans 14 residues. The CDR3 spells CASSPDRGSYEQYF. CDR3 bases: TGTGCCAGCAGTCCCGACAGGGGAAGCTACGAGCAGTACTTC.

The gene calls are TRBV28 and TRBJ1-2; 8 bases are shared with TRBD1. CDR3 length equals 13 residues. V trimming: 3 bases; J trimming: 3 bases; junction bases outside the gene matches: 0. The V gene's germline CDR1 is MDHEN and CDR2 SYDVKM. In nucleotides, the CDR3 is TGTGCCAGCAGTTTGGACAGGGACTATGGCTACACCTTC. Its translation is CASSLDRDYGYTF.

This chain connects TRBV18 to TRBJ1-2, with D maybe TRBD1 (5 bases). The V gene's germline CDR1 is KGHSH and CDR2 LQKENI. The CDR3 runs to 17 residues. V lost 2 bases, J lost 6 bases, and 22 bases lay in between. The CDR3 region has the DNA TGTGCCAGCTCACCATGGATAGGCACAGGAACTTTAGATGGCTACACCTTC. It codes for CASSPWIGTGTLDGYTF.

The chain carries TRBV27 and TRBJ2-1; no clear D gene. Germline V gene sequence: CDR1 MNHEY, CDR2 SMNVEV (reference sequence). Trimming left V 3 bases short and J 6 bases short, with 6 bases between. The length of the CDR3 is 12 residues. The CDR3 sequence is CASSFSSNEQFF. CDR3 bases: TGTGCCAGCAGTTTTTCGAGCAATGAGCAGTTCTTC.

The J gene is TRBJ2-5, the V gene TRBV10-1; D may be TRBD1 (5 bases). From germline, CDR1 is WNHNN and CDR2 SYGVQD (reference sequence). V was cut by 5 bases and J by 5 bases, with 15 bases left in between. The CDR3 loop spans 14 amino acids. The CDR3 region has the DNA TGCGCCAGCAGTCTGGACACCAATTCGGAGACCCAGTACTTC. Its translation is CASSLDTNSETQYF.

This clone appeared once. The chain recombines TRBV10-3 with TRBJ2-6; TRBD1 aligns across 10 bases. The germline V gene encodes CDR1 ENHRY and CDR2 SYGVKD. This CDR3 comprises 17 residues. The ends lost 2 bases at V and 0 bases at J; junction bases unmatched: 1. The CDR3 DNA is TGTGCCATCAGTGAGGGGACAGGGGCCTCTGGGGCCAACGTCCTGACTTTC. The encoded protein is CAISEGTGASGANVLTF.

A single count supports this clone. The genes are TRBV11-3 and TRBJ2-5; TRBD2 matches at 10 bases. The V gene's germline CDR1 is SGHNT and CDR2 YENEEA. The CDR3 consists of 15 residues. The trim removed 5 bases at V and 3 bases at J, leaving 6 bases unmatched. The CDR3 loop is CASSRGTSVEETQYF. The CDR3 DNA sequence: TGTGCCAGCAGCCGGGGGACTAGCGTCGAAGAGACCCAGTACTTC. The whole variable domain, filled in from reference TRBV11-3 and TRBJ2-5, reads EAGVVQSPRYKIIEKKQPVAFWCNPISGHNTLYWYLQNLGQGPELLIRYENEEAVDDSQLPKDRFSAERLKGVDSTLKIQPAELGDSAVYLCASSRGTSVEETQYFGPGTRLLVL.

The chain is built from TRBV28 and TRBJ2-7; TRBD1 aligns across 10 bases. CDR1 and CDR2 from the germline V gene are MDHEN and SYDVKM. This CDR3 comprises 16 residues. Losses at the gene ends were 5 bases for V and 2 bases for J; bases not matched to a gene: 9. Written as DNA, the CDR3 is TGTGCCAGCAGTCCTCCCGGGACAGGGGTGACCTACGAGCAGTACTTC. Residues: CASSPPGTGVTYEQYF.

The J gene is TRBJ2-7, the V gene TRBV6-5; D unresolved. V was pared by 5 bases and J by 0 bases, with 5 bases between. The CDR3 sequence is 12 residues long. Germline V gene data show CDR1 as MNHEY and CDR2 as SVGAGI. The DNA for the CDR3 is TGTGCCAGCAGTGACAACTCCTACGAGCAGTACTTC. This encodes CASSDNSYEQYF.

This clone was picked up a small number of times. The J gene is TRBJ2-1, the V gene TRBV27, with a possible D match to TRBD1 (5 bases). The CDR3 has 12 residues. Trimming took off 2 bases at V and 6 bases at J, with 5 bases between the two ends. From germline, CDR1 is MNHEY and CDR2 SMNVEV (reference sequence). The CDR3 bases are TGTGCCAGCAGTTTACAGGGCAATGAGCAGTTCTTC. This codes for CASSLQGNEQFF.

This clone occurred once. The rearrangement links TRBV7-2 to TRBJ2-2, with 7 bases aligning to TRBD2. Per the germline V gene, CDR1 is SGHTA and CDR2 is FQGNSA. The CDR3 loop spans 15 amino acids. V was clipped by 3 bases and J by 5 bases; unmatched bases: 6. CDR3 sequence (DNA): TGTGCCAGCAGCTTCGGACTAGTACGGACCGGGGAGCTGTTTTTT. Its translation: CASSFGLVRTGELFF.